This T cell receptor beta chain was documented in a study of blood T cell repertoires in COVID-19. On the study more broadly: Italy, Spain and the United States were the sources of the convalescent and acute COVID-19 samples. In each case, the material was cDNA or gDNA derived from T cells, B-cell-depleted T cells, or PBMCs.

This CDR3 spans 15 amino acids. Deletions cut 4 bases from V and 8 bases from J, with 18 bases between. Germline V lookup: CDR1 SGHVS, CDR2 FNYEAQ. Under the authors' procedure: Estimation of nucleated cell counts was performed using reference gene primer amplification. Sequencing was performed with immunoSEQ multiplex PCR; in TCRdb, only in-frame clones are kept and a portion is missing. V, J and clone size are taken as reported in that table, and D and trimming were inferred from the DNA itself. The sample includes about 250,000 clones, 65% to 85% seen only once; the top ten take approximately 4.8%.

The J gene is TRBJ1-3, the V gene TRBV7-6; a weak D match, TRBD1 (5 bases). The TCR originated in a man in his forties or fifties with active or convalescent COVID-19. What was sequenced was peripheral blood. CDR3 in amino acids: CASSSDSSFWDTIYF. The CDR3 nucleotides are TGTGCCAGCAGCTCTGACAGCTCCTTCTGGGACACCATATATTTT.